Shown below are 12 T cell receptor beta chains from a single sample sequenced in a study of CD8 T cells in Susac syndrome. RNA in amounts of about 0.45 to 1 ug was reverse transcribed with random hexamers. TCRdb processed the immunoSEQ multiplex PCR reads anew with MiXCR; each CDR3 protein has one entry. The table shows roughly 170,000 distinct CDR3 sequences, with approximately 95% occurring only once. Sample: CD4+ T cells from PBMCs. These receptors were obtained from a human donor with multiple sclerosis.

J is TRBJ1-2 and V is TRBV11-2; no reliable D call. V was trimmed by 0 bases and J by 7 bases, leaving 6 bases between them. The CDR3 is 12 residues long. Germline V gene sequence: CDR1 SGHAT, CDR2 FQNNGV. Here the CDR3 reads CASSLESRGYTF. DNA for the CDR3: TGTGCCAGCAGCTTAGAGAGTCGTGGCTACACCTTC.

The chain employs TRBV6-5 and TRBJ1-1, with TRBD1 as a possible D gene (5 bases). CDR1 is MNHEY, CDR2 SVGAGI, per germline. The length of the CDR3 is 14 residues. The V and J ends lost 6 bases and 2 bases respectively, with 13 bases between them. This CDR3 reads CASRRGAINTEAFF. The CDR3 region has the DNA TGTGCCAGCAGAAGGGGCGCGATTAACACTGAAGCTTTCTTT.

The V gene is TRBV27, the J gene TRBJ2-3; no firm D call. The V gene's germline CDR1 is MNHEY and CDR2 SMNVEV (reference sequence). The CDR3 covers 14 residues. V dropped 4 bases and J dropped 4 bases, with 12 bases sitting between them. DNA of the CDR3: TGTGCCAGCAGTTCCTCTCTCACCGCAGATACGCAGTATTTT. This sequence encodes CASSSSLTADTQYF.

The chain carries TRBV4-3 and TRBJ2-7; D unresolved. This CDR3 is 16 amino acids long. The germline V gene has CDR1 LGHNA and CDR2 YSLEER. V was clipped by 1 base and J by 0 bases, with 13 bases between them. DNA of the CDR3: TGCGCCAGCAGCCAAGTACCCGCACCCGCCTCCTACGAGCAGTACTTC. Amino acids: CASSQVPAPASYEQYF.

This clonotype occurred once. The chain uses TRBV5-1 and TRBJ2-2; 8 bases agree with TRBD1. Germline CDR1 SGHRS, CDR2 YFSETQ. The V and J ends lost 4 bases and 5 bases, in that order; junction bases with no gene match: 10. The CDR3 contains 16 residues. CDR3 DNA: TGCGCCAGCAGCACCGACAGGGGCGACGGGACCGGGGAGCTGTTTTTT. It encodes CASSTDRGDGTGELFF.

The chain has TRBV18 and TRBJ2-1, with 7 bases identical to TRBD2. Germline CDR1 and CDR2: KGHSH and LQKENI. This CDR3 contains 15 residues. Trimming cost V 3 bases and J 5 bases; bases outside gene matches: 7. The DNA for the CDR3 is TGTGCCAGCTCACCGAGGCTAGCGGAGAACAATGAGCAGTTCTTC. Its protein is CASSPRLAENNEQFF.

J is TRBJ2-6 and V is TRBV30; no clear D gene. CDR3 length: 18 amino acids. V lost 2 bases and J lost 0, with 17 bases in between. In germline, CDR1 is GTSNPN, CDR2 SVGIG (reference sequence). The CDR3 nucleotides read TGTGCCTGGAGTTCTCTTTACCCAGACCGCTCTGGGGCCAACGTCCTGACTTTC. Encoded protein: CAWSSLYPDRSGANVLTF.

The chain has TRBV7-9 and TRBJ1-4; 7 nucleotides align to TRBD1. Looked up from germline, CDR1 is SEHNR and CDR2 is FQNEAQ (reference sequence). CDR3 length: 15 residues. V lost 0 bases, J lost 5 bases, and 3 bases stayed unmatched. CDR3 protein: CASSLAGGGNEKLFF. The CDR3 nucleotides read TGTGCCAGCAGCTTAGCAGGGGGCGGGAATGAAAAACTGTTTTTT.

This CDR3 is CASSLPVWNTEAFF. The CDR3, as DNA: TGTGCCAGCAGCCTGCCGGTGTGGAACACTGAAGCTTTCTTT. This sequence joins TRBV28 and TRBJ1-1, with D unclear. This CDR3 has 14 residues. In germline, CDR1 is MDHEN, CDR2 SYDVKM. Trimming took off 6 bases at V and 1 base at J, with 12 bases between the two ends.

The chain links TRBV24-1 to TRBJ2-6; a weak D match, TRBD1 (6 bases). The length of the CDR3 is 17 residues. Germline assignment: CDR1 KGHDR and CDR2 SFDVKD. Trimming cost V 4 bases and J 2 bases, with 14 bases left between them. CDR3 nucleotide sequence: TGTGCCACCAGTGACGGACAGCAACGGGCTGGGGCCAACGTCCTGACTTTC. It is translated as CATSDGQQRAGANVLTF.

The V call is TRBV12-3 or TRBV12-4, the J call TRBJ2-3, with D hard to call. V was trimmed by 2 bases and J by 6 bases, leaving 6 bases between them. The length of the CDR3 is 12 residues. CDR3 coding DNA: TGTGCCAGCAGTTTACATGGCGATACGCAGTATTTT. Translated, it gives CASSLHGDTQYF.

The rearrangement joins TRBV10-2 to TRBJ1-5; D not resolved. V was shortened by 0 bases and J by 8 bases, with 17 bases between the two germline ends. The CDR3 runs to 16 residues. CDR1 WSHSY and CDR2 SAAADI come from the germline V gene. CDR3 coding DNA: TGCGCCAGCAGTGAGTCGGTGCGGGGATTAGGCAAGCCCCAGCATTTT. It codes for CASSESVRGLGKPQHF.